This T cell receptor (beta chain) comes out of a study of response to subunit inactivated influenza vaccine. TCRdb analysed the RT-PCR reads with MiXCR anew, one entry per CDR3 protein. The repertoire holds 650,000 to 800,000 distinct CDR3 sequences, with around 18% as singletons. The V segment lost 0 bases and the J segment 7 bases; nucleotides outside the gene matches: 12. From germline, CDR1 is SGHRS and CDR2 YFSETQ. This CDR3 contains 17 residues. Study findings and constraints: Few new T cells, the authors suggested, are recruited by each seasonal influenza vaccination.

This clonotype has only a few counts. The antigen is undetermined. This sequence joins TRBV5-1 and TRBJ2-4, with 8 bases that match TRBD1. The clonotype was recovered from a man aged 45-65 years who received an inactivated influenza vaccine. This specimen was PBMCs from blood, taken around 5 days after vaccination. This CDR3 is CASSLGPRTGSDNIQYF. The CDR3 nucleotides are TGCGCCAGCAGCTTGGGGCCAAGGACAGGGTCCGATAACATTCAGTACTTC. The whole variable domain, remainder taken from reference TRBV5-1 and TRBJ2-4, is KAGVTQTPRYLIKTRGQQVTLSCSPISGHRSVSWYQQTPGQGLQFLFEYFSETQRNKGNFPGRFSGRQFSNSRSEMNVSTLELGDSALYLCASSLGPRTGSDNIQYFGAGTRLSVL.